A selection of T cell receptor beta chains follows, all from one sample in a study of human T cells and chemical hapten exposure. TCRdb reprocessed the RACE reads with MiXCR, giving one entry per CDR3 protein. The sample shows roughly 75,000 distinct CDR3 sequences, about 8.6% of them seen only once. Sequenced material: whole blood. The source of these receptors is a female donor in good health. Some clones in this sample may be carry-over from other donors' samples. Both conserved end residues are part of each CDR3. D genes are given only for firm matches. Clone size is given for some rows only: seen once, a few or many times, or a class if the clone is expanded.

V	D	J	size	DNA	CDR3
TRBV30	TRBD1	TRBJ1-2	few	TGTGCCTGGAGGGGACAGGGGCTCTATGGCTACACCTTC	CAWRGQGLYGYTF
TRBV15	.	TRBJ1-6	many	TGTGCCATCAAGGACAACAGGGACTATAATTCACCCCTCCACTTT	CAIKDNRDYNSPLHF
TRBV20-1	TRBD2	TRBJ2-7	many	TGCAGTGCTAAAACCGGGACTAGCGCATCTGAGCAGTACTTC	CSAKTGTSASEQYF
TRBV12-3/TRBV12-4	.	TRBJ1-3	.	TGTGCCAGCAGACAGGGACGGGGCTCTGGAAACACCATATATTTT	CASRQGRGSGNTIYF
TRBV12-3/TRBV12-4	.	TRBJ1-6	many	TGTGCCAGCAGTTTGAAGGGGGGTATTGAAAATTCACCCCTCCACTTT	CASSLKGGIENSPLHF
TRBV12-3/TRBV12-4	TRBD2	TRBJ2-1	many	TGTGCCAGCAGTTCAACTAGCGTCCACAATGAGCAGTTCTTC	CASSSTSVHNEQFF
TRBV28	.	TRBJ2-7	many	TGTGCCGTCAACCGAAACACCGGGATTAGCTCCTACGAGCAGTACTTC	CAVNRNTGISSYEQYF
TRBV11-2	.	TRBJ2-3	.	TGTGCCAGCAGCCCAGCCGTCTGGGGGCATATATCCCCAACAGATACGCAGTATTTT	CASSPAVWGHISPTDTQYF
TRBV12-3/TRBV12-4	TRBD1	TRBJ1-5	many	TGTGCCAGCAGTTTACGACAGGGAAGCAATCAGCCCCAGCATTTT	CASSLRQGSNQPQHF
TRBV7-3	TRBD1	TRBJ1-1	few	TGTGCCAGCAGCCCACAGGGGAGGCGCACTGAAGCTTTCTTT	CASSPQGRRTEAFF
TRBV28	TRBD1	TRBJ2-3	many	TGTGCCAGCAGTCCTCAGGGGGCTGGGTTAACAACAGATACGCAGTATTTT	CASSPQGAGLTTDTQYF
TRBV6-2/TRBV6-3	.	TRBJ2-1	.	TGTGCCAGCAGTTACTCGGGGGATGCCTACAATGAGCAGTTCTTC	CASSYSGDAYNEQFF
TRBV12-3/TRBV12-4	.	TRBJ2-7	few	TGTGCCAGCAGCCAAAGTGGGGGGCGCAGATCCTACGAGCAGTACTTC	CASSQSGGRRSYEQYF
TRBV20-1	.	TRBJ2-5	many	TGCAGTGCTAGATCCCCCTGGCGGGGCGGCCCAAGGACCCAGTACTTC	CSARSPWRGGPRTQYF
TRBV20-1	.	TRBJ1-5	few	TGCAGTGCTAGTGTGGGGGCCGATCAGCCCCAGCATTTT	CSASVGADQPQHF
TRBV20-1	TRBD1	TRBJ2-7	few	TGCAGTGCCCCAAGGGGACAGACCTACGAGCAGTACTTC	CSAPRGQTYEQYF
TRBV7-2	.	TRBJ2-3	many	TGTGCCAGCAGCCCCAGTCGCGCAGATACGCAGTATTTT	CASSPSRADTQYF
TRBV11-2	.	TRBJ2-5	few	TGTGCCAGCAGTCCTATGATGACTTCCACCGAAGAGACCCAGTACTTC	CASSPMMTSTEETQYF
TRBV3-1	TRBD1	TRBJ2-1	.	TGTGCCAGCAGCTGGACAGGGAAAGGTTCAATATTCTTC	CASSWTGKGSIFF
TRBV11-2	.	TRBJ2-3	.	TGTGCCAGCAGCTTAGGACAGGCAGGTACGACAGATACGCAGTATTTT	CASSLGQAGTTDTQYF
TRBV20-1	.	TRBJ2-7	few	TGCAGGACCGGACCCCAGAAATACGAGCAGTACTTC	CRTGPQKYEQYF
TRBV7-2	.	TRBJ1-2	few	TGTGCCAGCAGCTTGGATCCGGGCCCTCCCCCCGGCTATGGCTACACCTTC	CASSLDPGPPPGYGYTF
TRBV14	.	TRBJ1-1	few	TGTGCCAGCAGCCTCAAAAGGACGGGTGAAGCTTTCTTT	CASSLKRTGEAFF
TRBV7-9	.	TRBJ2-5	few	TGTGCCAGCAGCTCCCTGGACCGAAAAGAGTACTTC	CASSSLDRKEYF